This T cell receptor (beta chain) was sequenced for a study of cytomegalovirus exposure and HLA in healthy donors. A multiplex PCR was run with 60 Vbeta primers and 13 Jbeta primers. Sequenced by immunoSEQ multiplex PCR; TCRdb stores in-frame clones only, minus some. The top ten hold 5.4% of the sample, which has 240,000 or so clones, roughly 82% seen once. Overall study results and limits: What a later analysis reportedly showed was that an Asian-associated ancestry cluster had fewer N-insertions than the approximately 700-donor mean. Segments of the TCR beta V type were, in most cases, productive about 90% or about 30% of the time in an earlier analysis. The classifier reportedly diagnosed cytomegalovirus status with high specificity and sensitivity. TCR beta sequences reportedly predicted most subjects' HLA-A and HLA-B alleles accurately.

About this clone: Its matching antigen is unknown.

Material for sequencing was PBMCs. This clonotype originated in a woman aged 35 to 49 in good health and CMV-seropositive.

The CDR3 reads CASSGGDRAYNEQFF. DNA of the CDR3: TGTGCCAGCAGCGGCGGGGACAGGGCCTACAATGAGCAGTTCTTC. This chain links TRBV9 with TRBJ2-1, with TRBD1 matching over 9 bases. The CDR3 consists of 15 residues. Germline CDR1 is SGDLS and CDR2 is YYNGEE. Trimming took 3 bases from V and 2 from J; bases not matched to a gene: 3.